The 7 T cell receptor beta chains below were found in one sample sequenced in a study of long-term antiretroviral therapy in people with HIV. At survey level, the immunoSEQ assay was run in its v3.0 version. Sequenced by immunoSEQ multiplex PCR; TCRdb stores in-frame clones only, minus some. The top ten clones hold 4% to 4.5% of a sample with about 40,000 clones, 80% to 90% of them seen once. Sequenced material: unsorted PBMCs, taken 1.2 years after starting antiretroviral therapy. Every receptor here comes from a woman in her fifties or sixties with HIV.

This chain connects TRBV6-1 to TRBJ1-1; tentatively, D is TRBD1 (5 bases). Deletions cut 2 bases from V and 5 bases from J, with 9 bases between. The CDR3 has 13 residues. Looked up from germline, CDR1 is MNHNS and CDR2 is SASEGT. The CDR3 region has the DNA TGTGCCAGCAGTGAACTCTGGGGGACTGAAGCTTTCTTT. This gives the protein CASSELWGTEAFF.

The chain is built from TRBV25-1 and TRBJ1-1; 8 nucleotides line up with TRBD1. V trimming: 4 bases; J trimming: 1 base; junction bases outside the gene matches: 2. This CDR3 is built from 14 residues. Germline V gene lookup returns CDR1 MGHDK and CDR2 SYGVNS. CDR3 sequence reads: CASSVGQGNTEAFF. As DNA, the CDR3 is TGTGCCAGCAGTGTAGGACAGGGGAACACTGAAGCTTTCTTT.

This sequence joins TRBV7-8 and TRBJ1-4; D is unresolved. This CDR3 contains 15 residues. Germline lookup yields CDR1 SGHVS and CDR2 FQNEAQ. V lost 5 bases and J 6 bases, leaving 16 bases between the germline ends. The CDR3 loop is CASSPPDHGYEKLFF. Written as DNA, the CDR3 is TGTGCCAGCAGCCCACCTGACCATGGCTATGAAAAACTGTTTTTT.

The chain employs TRBV2 and TRBJ1-2; D might be TRBD1 (5 bases). Germline V gene sequence: CDR1 SNHLY, CDR2 FYNNEI. V was shortened by 6 bases and J by 2 bases, with 16 bases between the two germline ends. The CDR3 is 15 amino acids. The CDR3 here is CASRDWDGLNYGYTF. In DNA, the CDR3 is TGTGCCAGCAGGGATTGGGACGGACTAAACTATGGCTACACCTTC.

The chain combines TRBV5-4 with TRBJ1-6, with TRBD1 as a possible D gene (6 bases). This CDR3 contains 15 residues. Trimming cost V 0 bases and J 7 bases, with 11 bases left between them. Germline V CDR1 and CDR2: SGHNT, YYREEE (reference sequence). The CDR3 sequence: CASSLEWGRNSPLHF. CDR3 bases: TGTGCCAGCAGCTTGGAGTGGGGGCGGAATTCACCCCTCCACTTT.

Regarding this clone: At one boundary the junction diverges from the germline segment, which might be a read error. Additional DNA sequences in this sample encode the identical CDR3. V gene TRBV6-5 combines with J gene TRBJ1-2, with D maybe TRBD1 (6 bases). Germline CDR1 MNHEY, CDR2 SVGAGI. The CDR3 length is 13 residues. The CDR3 protein is CASRLTGTYGYTF. CDR3 DNA: TGTGCTAGCAGACTAACAGGGACCTATGGCTACACCTTC.

This sequence joins TRBV10-3 and TRBJ2-2; 11 bases are shared with TRBD2. The CDR3 is 19 amino acids. The ends lost 0 bases at V and 0 bases at J; junction bases unmatched: 6. Germline assignment: CDR1 ENHRY and CDR2 SYGVKD. The CDR3 bases are TGTGCCATCAGTGAGTCGAGCCTAGCGGGGGGATCGAACACCGGGGAGCTGTTTTTT. Encoded protein: CAISESSLAGGSNTGELFF.